One and the same sample provided the 20 T cell receptor beta chains below, sequenced in a study of blood T cell repertoires in COVID-19. The protocol was immunoSEQ multiplex PCR, while the TCRdb copy is restricted to in-frame clones and leaves out a portion. Of around 190,000 clones listed, about four fifths were seen once; the top ten hold 9.5% to 11%. Sample: peripheral blood. These receptors were obtained from a woman in her forties with COVID-19, enrolled during active disease.

This chain connects TRBV6-5 to TRBJ2-7, with 11 bases fitting TRBD2. Germline-derived CDR1 and CDR2 are MNHEY and SVGAGI. The CDR3 is 15 residues long. Trimming cost V 7 bases and J 1 base; bases outside gene matches: 6. The CDR3 loop reads CASTTSGRGSYEQYF. The CDR3 nucleotides read TGTGCCAGCACCACTAGCGGGAGAGGATCCTACGAGCAGTACTTC.

The gene calls are TRBV9 and TRBJ2-2; the match to TRBD1 covers 11 bases. Germline loops: CDR1 SGDLS, CDR2 YYNGEE. This CDR3 comprises 18 residues. V was pared by 0 bases and J by 4 bases, with 8 bases of the junction left unmatched. CDR3 sequence: CASSVGPGGQGGTGELFF. The CDR3 DNA reads TGTGCCAGCAGCGTAGGTCCAGGGGGACAGGGGGGCACCGGGGAGCTGTTTTTT.

The rearrangement uses TRBV2 and TRBJ1-1; 8 bases are a match to TRBD1. The CDR3 has 15 residues. V lost 8 bases and J lost 5; bases outside the gene matches: 13. Looked up from germline, CDR1 is SNHLY and CDR2 is FYNNEI. CDR3 sequence reads: CASLRDRGLGTEAFF. The CDR3 DNA reads TGTGCCAGCCTCCGAGACAGGGGTCTTGGGACTGAAGCTTTCTTT.

J is TRBJ2-1 and V is TRBV2; D gene unclear. V was cut by 3 bases and J by 8 bases, with 5 bases left in between. CDR3 size: 11 residues. The germline gives CDR1 SNHLY, CDR2 FYNNEI. CDR3 residues: CASSEYYEQFF. CDR3 in DNA: TGTGCCAGCAGTGAGTATTATGAGCAGTTCTTC.

This clone was found a few times. The chain joins TRBV10-2 to TRBJ2-5; 9 bases map to TRBD1. V was pared by 1 base and J by 0 bases, with 3 bases of the junction left unmatched. Germline CDR1 and CDR2: WSHSY and SAAADI. There are 16 residues in the CDR3. The CDR3 region is CASSEFGTGNQETQYF. CDR3 DNA: TGCGCCAGCAGTGAGTTTGGGACAGGGAACCAAGAGACCCAGTACTTC.

V usage is TRBV7-3 and J usage is TRBJ2-1, with D possibly TRBD2 on 6 matching bases. From germline, CDR1 is SGHTA and CDR2 FQGTGA. Trimming cost V 6 bases and J 8 bases, with 23 bases left between them. CDR3 length: 16 amino acids. This chain's CDR3 is CASSPRRGRDFYEQFF. The CDR3 region has the DNA TGTGCCAGCAGTCCCCGGAGGGGCAGGGACTTTTATGAGCAGTTCTTC.

The chain uses TRBV18 and TRBJ2-1; TRBD2 matches 7 bases. Germline V gives CDR1 KGHSH, CDR2 LQKENI. CDR3 size: 15 residues. Unmatched junction bases numbered 8, after V lost 6 bases and J lost 3 bases. The CDR3 loop reads CASSLVAGSYNEQFF. The CDR3 DNA is TGTGCCAGCTCGCTGGTAGCGGGTAGCTACAATGAGCAGTTCTTC.

The chain is built from TRBV30 and TRBJ2-1; TRBD1 matches at 8 bases. Per germline, CDR1 GTSNPN and CDR2 SVGIG (reference sequence). The CDR3 covers 15 residues. Trimming removed 8 bases from V and 2 bases from J; junction bases left unmatched: 11. The chain's CDR3 is CATSEGQGTYNEQFF. DNA for the CDR3: TGTGCCACGTCGGAAGGACAGGGTACCTACAATGAGCAGTTCTTC.

Only one count was recorded for this clone. The gene calls are TRBV2 and TRBJ2-1; unclear D gene. V shed 3 bases and J shed 8 bases, with 5 bases lying between them. The CDR3 runs to 11 residues. Germline CDR1 and CDR2: SNHLY and FYNNEI. The CDR3 is CASSEGYEQFF. The DNA of the CDR3 is TGTGCCAGCAGTGAGGGCTATGAGCAGTTCTTC.

The gene calls are TRBV19 and TRBJ2-3; tentative D call: TRBD2 (6 bases). V was cut by 5 bases and J by 6 bases, with 9 bases left in between. This CDR3 spans 12 amino acids. Per germline, CDR1 LNHDA and CDR2 SQIVND (reference sequence). CDR3: CASSPRGDTQYF. In DNA, the CDR3 is TGTGCCAGTAGTCCACGGGGGGATACGCAGTATTTT.

The chain couples TRBV4-2 to TRBJ2-3; 12 positions agree with TRBD2. The CDR3 is made up of 19 amino acids. With V trimmed by 4 bases and J by 1 base, 12 bases remained unmatched. Germline assignment: CDR1 LGHNA and CDR2 YNFKEQ. In DNA, the CDR3 is TGTGCCAGCAGCCGTGGCAGACTAGCGGGGGAGGTCCGCACAGATACGCAGTATTTT. Protein product: CASSRGRLAGEVRTDTQYF.

The gene calls are TRBV30 and TRBJ2-5; D gene uncertain. Germline V gene data show CDR1 as GTSNPN and CDR2 as SVGIG (reference sequence). V was clipped by 5 bases and J by 5 bases, with 12 bases between them. The CDR3 contains 12 residues. The CDR3 region is CAWGPGEETQYF. The CDR3 region has the DNA TGTGCCTGGGGGCCCGGAGAGGAGACCCAGTACTTC. The complete variable domain, with remaining parts taken from reference TRBV30 and TRBJ2-5, reads SQTIHQWPATLVQPVGSPLSLECTVEGTSNPNLYWYRQAAGRGLQLLFYSVGIGQISSEVPQNLSASRPQDRQFILSSKKLLLSDSGFYLCAWGPGEETQYFGPGTRLLVL.

A few counts support this clone. The gene calls are TRBV6-5 and TRBJ1-5; tentative D call: TRBD1 (5 bases). CDR1 and CDR2 (germline): MNHEY, SVGAGI. V was clipped by 5 bases and J by 0 bases, with 11 bases between them. There are 15 residues in the CDR3. CDR3 in DNA: TGTGCCAGCAGTCGGACACTTTATAGCAATCAGCCCCAGCATTTT. Translated, it gives CASSRTLYSNQPQHF.

The chain joins TRBV9 to TRBJ1-1, with D perhaps TRBD1 (6 bases). Germline V gene data show CDR1 as SGDLS and CDR2 as YYNGEE. The CDR3 is 14 residues long. Trimming removed 4 bases from V and 3 bases from J, with 13 bases in between. The CDR3 bases are TGTGCCAGCAGCATCCGGGGGGCGGACACTGAAGCTTTCTTT. It is translated as CASSIRGADTEAFF.

This clone was picked up one time. CDR3 amino acids: CASSRDRAATNEKLFF. The CDR3, as DNA: TGTGCCAGCAGCCGGGACAGGGCTGCAACTAATGAAAAACTGTTTTTT. The chain carries TRBV3-1 (or the pseudogene TRBV3-2) and TRBJ1-4; TRBD1 matches at 9 bases. This CDR3 contains 16 residues. CDR1 is LGHDT and CDR2 is YNNKEL in the germline V gene (reference sequence). With 4 bases clipped from V and 0 bases from J, the junction kept 3 bases outside the gene matches.

The chain is built from TRBV5-1 and TRBJ2-5; D might be TRBD2 (5 bases). Germline values: CDR1 SGHRS, CDR2 YFSETQ. The V gene lost 2 bases and the J gene lost 5 bases, with 13 bases spanning the gap. The CDR3 runs 14 residues. The chain's CDR3 is CASSLSGDGETQYF. CDR3 nucleotide sequence: TGCGCCAGCAGCTTATCCGGGGATGGGGAGACCCAGTACTTC.

The chain employs TRBV3-1 (or the pseudogene TRBV3-2) and TRBJ1-4; a possible D gene is TRBD1 (6 bases). Germline values: CDR1 LGHDT, CDR2 YNNKEL (reference sequence). The CDR3 contains 18 residues. The V and J ends lost 5 bases and 3 bases respectively, with 22 bases between them. CDR3 residues: CASSDLRGSGISNEKLFF. The CDR3 region has the DNA TGTGCCAGCAGCGATCTTAGGGGGTCGGGGATATCTAATGAAAAACTGTTTTTT.

The V gene is TRBV6-4, the J gene TRBJ1-1; TRBD1 is a possible D gene (5 bases). Germline-derived CDR1 and CDR2 are MRHNA and SNTAGT. V lost 5 bases to trimming and J lost 0 bases, with 16 bases between them. The CDR3 contains 16 residues. CDR3 residues: CASSFLRGPLNTEAFF. CDR3 nucleotide sequence: TGTGCCAGCAGTTTTTTAAGGGGCCCGTTGAACACTGAAGCTTTCTTT.

The V gene is TRBV19, the J gene TRBJ1-4, with a tentative D call TRBD1 (5 bases). Trimming cost V 6 bases and J 8 bases, with 22 bases left between them. This CDR3 is 16 amino acids long. CDR1 and CDR2 from the germline V gene are LNHDA and SQIVND (reference sequence). The CDR3 spells CASRSLQGGTLEKLFF. DNA of the CDR3: TGTGCCAGTAGATCCCTGCAGGGAGGCACCTTGGAAAAACTGTTTTTT.

The CDR3 is CASSKSAVGNGYTF. The CDR3, as DNA: TGTGCCAGCAGTAAATCGGCGGTCGGAAATGGCTACACCTTC. This chain connects TRBV6-1 to TRBJ1-2; D unresolved. The V gene's germline CDR1 is MNHNS and CDR2 SASEGT. Between the trimmed V and J ends, which lost 5 bases and 6 bases, there was a span of 16 bases. The CDR3 has 14 residues.